This TCR beta chain originates from a study of T-cell reconstitution after alpha-beta-depleted transplantation in children. General study findings and limits: Some patients owed their high day-60 TCRbeta diversity to surviving recipient T cells and thymic progenitors. Two months or so post-transplant, alpha-beta T cells reportedly derived from several hundred expanded graft clones. By one year post-transplant, T-cell counts and diversity largely arose from T cells that were newly produced.

This clonotype turned up a few times. What it binds is unknown. TCRbeta library preparation incorporated unique molecular identifiers. TCRdb processed the PCR reads anew with MiXCR; each CDR3 protein has one entry. The sample holds fewer than 750,000 distinct CDR3 sequences, 20% to 25% seen once. Per the germline V gene, CDR1 is DFQATT and CDR2 is SNEGSKA (reference sequence). V was pared by 6 bases and J by 9 bases, with 8 bases of the junction left unmatched. This CDR3 contains 13 residues. The sample was PBMCs, mostly from graft donor cells, taken 360 days after TCRalphabeta/CD19-depleted stem cell transplant. The TCR was taken from a boy in the first two years of life who had a stem cell transplant for acute myeloid leukemia, so the T cells may come from the graft donor. This rearrangement joins TRBV20-1 to TRBJ2-2; TRBD1 aligns across 9 bases. The CDR3 is CSAAGTGYRELFF. CDR3 in DNA: TGCAGTGCGGCAGGGACAGGGTACCGGGAGCTGTTTTTT.